This T cell receptor (beta chain) is from a study of metastatic and nonmetastatic thyroid tumors. Of note for this clone: A junction end diverges from the germline sequence, so it may reflect a read error.

Per the authors' pipeline: Variation in CDR3 across clinicopathological groups served as the basis for constructing a distant-metastasis classifier in papillary thyroid cancer. TCRdb called clones again from the PCR reads with MiXCR. What appears here as the V and J calls and clone size reflects TCRdb's work, not the paper's. The sample shows 45,000 to 50,000 clones, approximately 24% of them seen only once. The CDR3 contains 16 residues. Germline assignment: CDR1 KGHSH and CDR2 LQKENI. Thyroid surgery took place with no prior treatment in any patient. This sequence originates from a male donor with papillary thyroid cancer or a benign thyroid nodule (not recorded which). Some clones in this sample may be carry-over from other donors' samples. Sequencing was done on a sample of blood. This chain connects TRBV18 to TRBJ2-7, with D perhaps TRBD1 (5 bases). The CDR3 spells CASSPRKGSSSHEQYF. CDR3 nucleotides: TGTGCCAGCTCACCACGGAAGGGGTCGAGCTCCCACGAGCAGTACTTC. Full variable domain (rest looked up from reference TRBV18 and TRBJ2-7): NAGVMQNPRHLVRRRGQEARLRCSPMKGHSHVYWYRQLPEEGLKFMVYLQKENIIDESGMPKERFSAEFPKEGPSILRIQQVVRGDSAAYFCASSPRKGSSSHEQYFGPGTRLTVT.